The 26 T cell receptor beta chains below all came from one sample that was sequenced in a study of neurological immune-mediated disorders. MiXCR was run by TCRdb on the 5' RACE reads, yielding one entry per CDR3 protein. The table records about 21,000 distinct CDR3 sequences, approximately 15% of them present only once. The sample taken for sequencing was CD8+ T cells from blood. The receptor set was obtained from a woman younger than 30 with multiple sclerosis.

This clonotype has ten or more counts. The chain uses TRBV19 and TRBJ2-1, with 12 bases identical to TRBD2. There are 16 residues in the CDR3. Unmatched junction bases numbered 11, after V lost 8 bases and J lost 6 bases. From germline, CDR1 is LNHDA and CDR2 SQIVND (reference sequence). The CDR3 sequence: CASAWSSGRVANEQFF. CDR3 coding DNA: TGTGCCAGTGCGTGGTCTAGCGGGAGGGTGGCCAATGAGCAGTTCTTC.

By share of the sample, this clonotype is medium-sized. The chain is built from TRBV29-1 and TRBJ2-1; D is uncertain. CDR1 is SQVTM, CDR2 ANQGSEA, per germline. The V end lost 4 bases, the J end lost 6 bases, and 7 bases lay between the germline ends. The CDR3 is 11 residues long. CDR3 protein: CSVGLLNEQFF. CDR3 nucleotides: TGCAGCGTTGGACTTCTCAATGAGCAGTTCTTC.

This clonotype was picked up many times. V is TRBV14 and J is TRBJ1-2, with D perhaps TRBD1 (5 bases). Trimming cost V 3 bases and J 2 bases, with 10 bases left between them. Germline CDR1 is SGHDN and CDR2 is FVKESK. This CDR3 region has 14 residues. In DNA form, the CDR3 reads TGTGCCAGCAGCCAGCGGGGCGGGAACTATGGCTACACCTTC. Translating it yields CASSQRGGNYGYTF.

The chain combines TRBV7-6 with TRBJ2-1, with TRBD1 identical over 8 bases. J gave up 7 bases and V 0 bases, and 14 bases lay outside the gene matches. Germline CDR1 SGHVS, CDR2 FNYEAQ. There are 18 residues in the CDR3. CDR3 amino acids: CASSLATLGRGQANEQFF. The CDR3 DNA sequence: TGTGCCAGCAGCTTAGCGACTTTAGGCAGGGGGCAGGCGAATGAGCAGTTCTTC.

In this sample, this clonotype is medium-sized. The chain has TRBV2 and TRBJ2-1; D is perhaps TRBD2 (6 bases). The germline V and J ends were trimmed by 6 bases and 6 bases, with 12 bases remaining between them. The length of the CDR3 is 13 residues. Germline V CDR1 and CDR2: SNHLY, FYNNEI. CDR3 in amino acids: CASSGSSGNEQFF. The CDR3 DNA reads as TGTGCCAGCAGCGGGAGCTCTGGCAATGAGCAGTTCTTC.

This clonotype appeared many times. The V call is TRBV29-1, the J call TRBJ2-1; the D gene is possibly TRBD2 (6 bases). CDR1 SQVTM and CDR2 ANQGSEA come from the germline V gene. V was cut by 3 bases and J by 10 bases, with 19 bases left in between. This CDR3 has 14 amino acids. The CDR3 DNA reads as TGCAGCGTTGAGGGAGGAGGGGTGGCGGGGGAGCAGTTCTTC. Translated: CSVEGGGVAGEQFF.

This clonotype appeared many times. The chain has TRBV5-1 and TRBJ2-1, with TRBD1 identical over 8 bases. The CDR3 extends over 18 amino acids. V dropped 0 bases and J dropped 8; count of bases not matched to a gene: 16. Germline CDR1 reads SGHRS; CDR2 reads YFSETQ. The CDR3 here is CASSLAGQAYDWPYEQFF. The CDR3 DNA follows: TGCGCCAGCAGCTTGGCGGGACAGGCCTACGATTGGCCCTATGAGCAGTTCTTC.

The chain links TRBV5-1 to TRBJ2-2, with 10 positions matching TRBD2. V dropped 4 bases and J dropped 4; count of bases not matched to a gene: 4. This CDR3 region has 15 residues. Germline V lookup: CDR1 SGHRS, CDR2 YFSETQ. This chain's CDR3 is CASSPGLASTGELFF. The CDR3 region has the DNA TGCGCCAGCAGCCCGGGACTAGCGTCCACCGGGGAGCTGTTTTTT.

Sample share makes this clonotype medium-sized. V is TRBV5-5 and J is TRBJ2-7; D is unclear. This CDR3 has 12 amino acids. The V gene's germline CDR1 is SGHKS and CDR2 YYEKEE (reference sequence). V was shortened by 0 bases and J by 4 bases, with 5 bases between the two germline ends. The DNA for the CDR3 is TGTGCCAGCAGCTTGGAGGATTACGAGCAGTACTTC. This encodes CASSLEDYEQYF.

By share, this clonotype ranks as medium-sized (0.01 to 0.1%). The chain uses TRBV20-1 and TRBJ2-2, with 7 bases lining up with TRBD2. Germline V CDR1 and CDR2: DFQATT, SNEGSKA (reference sequence). The ends lost 0 bases at V and 3 bases at J; junction bases unmatched: 4. The CDR3 spans 15 residues. The CDR3 sequence is CSARDGRGDTGELFF. The CDR3 coding sequence is TGCAGTGCTAGAGATGGGAGGGGTGACACCGGGGAGCTGTTTTTT.

This clonotype was counted ten times or more. This chain links TRBV10-2 with TRBJ2-1, with 8 bases aligning to TRBD2. The CDR3 has 15 amino acids. V lost 4 bases, J lost 9 bases, and 11 bases stayed unmatched. Germline-derived CDR1 and CDR2 are WSHSY and SAAADI. CDR3 nucleotides: TGCGCCAGCAGTGGGCTTGGACTAGCCGAAATTGAGCAGTTCTTC. Translating it yields CASSGLGLAEIEQFF.

The chain carries TRBV18 and TRBJ1-1, with D unresolved. V was trimmed by 0 bases and J by 1 base, leaving 6 bases between them. The CDR3 consists of 14 residues. Germline CDR1 and CDR2: KGHSH and LQKENI. The chain's CDR3 is CASSPPWENTEAFF. DNA of the CDR3: TGTGCCAGCTCACCACCGTGGGAGAACACTGAAGCTTTCTTT.

This clonotype was observed many times. The V and J genes are TRBV5-5 and TRBJ2-3; the D gene is possibly TRBD2 (6 bases). CDR1 and CDR2 (germline): SGHKS, YYEKEE (reference sequence). The CDR3 length is 14 residues. V lost 0 bases to trimming and J lost 4 bases, with 9 bases between them. CDR3 amino acids: CASSLAAGSDTQYF. The DNA for the CDR3 is TGTGCCAGCAGCTTGGCCGCGGGGTCAGATACGCAGTATTTT.

This clonotype occurred many times. This sequence joins TRBV20-1 and TRBJ2-1; TRBD2 matches 14 bases. V was pared by 6 bases and J by 8 bases, with 12 bases of the junction left unmatched. The CDR3 is made up of 16 amino acids. CDR1 and CDR2 from the germline V gene are DFQATT and SNEGSKA (reference sequence). CDR3 amino acids: CSAKPGLAGVLDEQFF. The DNA of the CDR3 is TGCAGTGCCAAGCCGGGACTAGCGGGGGTGTTGGATGAGCAGTTCTTC.

The rearrangement uses TRBV7-2 and TRBJ1-2, with 9 bases matching TRBD1. Germline CDR1 is SGHTA and CDR2 is FQGNSA. The CDR3 is 15 amino acids. After removal of 1 base from V and 5 bases from J, the junction contained 5 bases not matched to a gene. CDR3 DNA: TGTGCCAGCAGCTTAGAGGGACAGGGCCGATATGGCTACACCTTC. It translates to CASSLEGQGRYGYTF. The entire variable domain, with the rest obtained from reference TRBV7-2 and TRBJ1-2, is as follows: GAGVSQSPSNKVTEKGKDVELRCDPISGHTALYWYRQSLGQGLEFLIYFQGNSAPDKSGLPSDRFSAERTGGSVSTLTIQRTQQEDSAVYLCASSLEGQGRYGYTFGSGTRLTVV.

V gene TRBV5-1 combines with J gene TRBJ1-2; a possible D gene is TRBD1 (6 bases). The V end lost 0 bases, the J end lost 4 bases, and 16 bases lay between the germline ends. This CDR3 is built from 16 residues. Germline V lookup: CDR1 SGHRS, CDR2 YFSETQ. The CDR3 sequence: CASSLEVSGAGYGYTF. The CDR3 region has the DNA TGCGCCAGCAGCTTGGAGGTTTCAGGGGCGGGCTATGGCTACACCTTC.

There are many counts of this clonotype. The gene calls are TRBV27 and TRBJ2-7; D is possibly TRBD1 or TRBD2 (6 bases each). The germline CDR1 and CDR2 sequences are MNHEY and SMNVEV (reference sequence). The ends were cut back, 4 bases at V and 5 bases at J, with 15 bases in the middle. The CDR3 sequence is 14 residues long. The CDR3 reads CASSSHRASDEQYV. In DNA form, the CDR3 reads TGTGCCAGCAGTTCCCACAGGGCTAGCGACGAGCAGTACGTC.

This clonotype has at least ten counts. The V call is TRBV12-3 or TRBV12-4, the J call TRBJ2-3; D call uncertain. V gave up 1 base and J gave up 2 bases, with 4 bases separating them. The CDR3 runs 13 residues. Here the CDR3 DNA reads TGTGCCAGCAGTTTAGTCAACACAGATACGCAGTATTTT. Its protein is CASSLVNTDTQYF.

The table lists this clonotype with a count of one. This chain joins TRBV5-1 and TRBJ1-2; D is unclear. There are 15 residues in the CDR3. The ends were cut back, 4 bases at V and 2 bases at J, with 15 bases in the middle. CDR1 SGHRS and CDR2 YFSETQ come from the germline V gene. The chain's CDR3 is CASSPTGSWNYGYTF. CDR3 nucleotides: TGCGCCAGCAGCCCCACCGGCTCTTGGAACTATGGCTACACCTTC.

This clonotype was counted many times. The chain combines TRBV3-1 with TRBJ2-1; TRBD2 aligns across 12 bases. Germline CDR1 reads LGHDT; CDR2 reads YNNKEL (reference sequence). Unmatched junction bases numbered 6, after V lost 5 bases and J lost 4 bases. CDR3 length equals 16 residues. The CDR3 region has the DNA TGTGCCAGCAGCGGACCGGGACTAGCGGGTTACAATGAGCAGTTCTTC. The encoded protein is CASSGPGLAGYNEQFF.

This clonotype was counted at least ten times. V is TRBV3-1 and J is TRBJ1-5, with 8 positions matching TRBD1. The CDR3 consists of 16 residues. Per germline, CDR1 LGHDT and CDR2 YNNKEL (reference sequence). V trimming: 1 base; J trimming: 7 bases; junction bases outside the gene matches: 9. The CDR3 DNA follows: TGTGCCAGCAGCCAAGTCCCCGGCAGGGACAGGCAGCCCCAGCATTTT. This encodes CASSQVPGRDRQPQHF.

This clonotype was picked up many times. The rearrangement links TRBV11-3 to TRBJ2-1, with 12 bases matching TRBD2. After removal of 0 bases from V and 6 bases from J, the junction contained 9 bases not matched to a gene. Germline assignment: CDR1 SGHNT and CDR2 YENEEA. The CDR3 totals 18 residues. CDR3 amino acids: CASSLETSGRIGTNEQFF. The CDR3 region has the DNA TGTGCCAGCAGCTTAGAAACTAGCGGGAGGATCGGGACCAATGAGCAGTTCTTC. The whole variable domain, remainder taken from reference TRBV11-3 and TRBJ2-1, is EAGVVQSPRYKIIEKKQPVAFWCNPISGHNTLYWYLQNLGQGPELLIRYENEEAVDDSQLPKDRFSAERLKGVDSTLKIQPAELGDSAVYLCASSLETSGRIGTNEQFFGPGTRLTVL.

The rearrangement uses TRBV7-2 and TRBJ2-5; unclear D gene. V lost 4 bases, J lost 0 bases, and 9 bases lay in between. The CDR3 runs 14 residues. CDR1 and CDR2 (germline): SGHTA, FQGNSA. In DNA, the CDR3 is TGTGCCAGCAGCTCCCGACGGTACCAAGAGACCCAGTACTTC. Protein sequence: CASSSRRYQETQYF.

The chain joins TRBV5-1 to TRBJ2-1, with TRBD1 matching 8 bases. CDR1 SGHRS and CDR2 YFSETQ come from the germline V gene. Trimming at V came to 3 bases and at J to 6 bases, leaving 8 bases not matched to a gene. This CDR3 spans 15 amino acids. CDR3 amino acids: CASSSRTGMGNEQFF. The CDR3 region has the DNA TGCGCCAGCAGCTCCCGGACAGGGATGGGCAATGAGCAGTTCTTC.

This chain connects TRBV7-9 to TRBJ1-2; D unresolved. Germline CDR1 and CDR2: SEHNR and FQNEAQ (reference sequence). The CDR3 totals 14 residues. Trimming cost V 1 base and J 0 bases, with 6 bases left between them. CDR3 DNA sequence: TGTGCCAGCAGCTTAGAAGCCGCTAACTATGGCTACACCTTC. Translation: CASSLEAANYGYTF.

Many counts were recorded for this clonotype. The chain recombines TRBV13 with TRBJ2-5; D uncertain. The V and J ends lost 6 bases and 0 bases respectively, with 11 bases between them. Germline V gene data show CDR1 as PRHDT and CDR2 as FYEKMQ (reference sequence). The CDR3 consists of 14 residues. The CDR3 protein is CASRRTANQETQYF. For the CDR3, the DNA is TGTGCCAGCAGACGCACAGCTAACCAAGAGACCCAGTACTTC.